These 20 T cell receptor beta chains were sequenced from one sample in a study of T cell changes during pregnancy in multiple sclerosis. Sequencing used immunoSEQ multiplex PCR; TCRdb keeps in-frame clones, though not all of them. The table includes 30,000 to 50,000 clones, about 89% detected once. Sequenced here: CD4+ T cells from peripheral blood mononuclear cells, sampled in the third trimester of pregnancy. These receptors came from a female donor in good health, enrolled as a control in a pregnancy study.

A single count supports this clone. The chain recombines TRBV27 with TRBJ2-3, with D possibly matching TRBD1 (5 bases). Trimming stripped 6 bases from V and 0 bases from J, with 22 bases between. Per the germline V gene, CDR1 is MNHEY and CDR2 is SMNVEV (reference sequence). This CDR3 has 18 residues. The CDR3 reads CASSFAGLGRDSTDTQYF. The CDR3 DNA sequence: TGTGCCAGCAGCTTCGCTGGATTAGGCAGGGATAGCACAGATACGCAGTATTTT.

The chain is built from TRBV30 and TRBJ2-5; TRBD2 agrees at 9 bases. This CDR3 region has 13 residues. Germline V gene data show CDR1 as GTSNPN and CDR2 as SVGIG (reference sequence). The junction had 9 bases not matched to a gene; V was cut back by 4 bases and J by 9 bases. In DNA, the CDR3 is TGTGCCTGGAAGAGGACTAGCGCCGTGGCCCAGTACTTC. Amino acids: CAWKRTSAVAQYF.

This chain links TRBV30 with TRBJ1-2; D is undetermined. Trimming left V 4 bases short and J 5 bases short, with 11 bases between. This CDR3 spans 12 amino acids. Germline CDR1 and CDR2: GTSNPN and SVGIG (reference sequence). The CDR3 protein is CAWKTRLYGYTF. The DNA of the CDR3 is TGTGCCTGGAAAACGAGGTTATATGGCTACACCTTC.

The chain couples TRBV2 to TRBJ2-1, with TRBD2 matching 7 bases. CDR1 is SNHLY and CDR2 is FYNNEI in the germline V gene. V lost 8 bases to trimming and J lost 7 bases; unmatched junction nucleotides: 8. This CDR3 comprises 13 residues. CDR3 nucleotides: TGTGCCAGCGGGTCGGGGGGATCTAATGAGCAGTTCTTC. Translating gives CASGSGGSNEQFF.

This sequence joins TRBV7-9 and TRBJ2-5, with D possibly TRBD2 on 5 matching bases. The CDR3 spans 17 residues. V lost 2 bases, J lost 5 bases, and 21 bases lay in between. The germline CDR1 and CDR2 sequences are SEHNR and FQNEAQ (reference sequence). The DNA for the CDR3 is TGTGCCAGCAGCTTATCCCGACCCACGGGGATGGGGGAGACCCAGTACTTC. This sequence encodes CASSLSRPTGMGETQYF.

The chain is built from TRBV4-2 and TRBJ2-7; D might be TRBD2 (6 bases). CDR1 and CDR2 from the germline V gene are LGHNA and YNFKEQ. Trimming took 0 bases from V and 7 from J, leaving 16 bases between them. The CDR3 spans 15 residues. CDR3 coding DNA: TGTGCCAGCAGCCAAGATATCGCGGGGTTAAAAGAGCAGTACTTC. Its protein is CASSQDIAGLKEQYF.

The V gene is TRBV5-1, the J gene TRBJ2-3; a weak D match, TRBD1 (6 bases). Germline V gene sequence: CDR1 SGHRS, CDR2 YFSETQ. The CDR3 has 15 residues. V was cut by 3 bases and J by 2 bases, with 13 bases left in between. The CDR3 loop is CASSSTGAITDTQYF. In nucleotides, the CDR3 is TGCGCCAGCAGCTCGACAGGAGCAATCACAGATACGCAGTATTTT.

This chain connects TRBV28 to TRBJ1-2, with a possible D match to TRBD1 (5 bases). This CDR3 contains 14 residues. The germline gives CDR1 MDHEN, CDR2 SYDVKM. V dropped 7 bases and J dropped 5 bases, with 17 bases sitting between them. CDR3 loop: CASTSAGAGYGYTF. The CDR3 DNA follows: TGTGCCAGCACCTCCGCTGGGGCTGGGTATGGCTACACCTTC.

The rearrangement uses TRBV7-9 and TRBJ2-5, with D maybe TRBD1 (6 bases). Germline values: CDR1 SEHNR, CDR2 FQNEAQ (reference sequence). The CDR3 has 13 residues. V lost 2 bases and J 2 bases, leaving 6 bases between the germline ends. CDR3 loop: CASSLRGQETQYF. DNA for the CDR3: TGTGCCAGCAGCTTAAGGGGGCAAGAGACCCAGTACTTC.

The chain couples TRBV10-3 to TRBJ2-1; TRBD1 matches at 11 bases. In germline, CDR1 is ENHRY, CDR2 SYGVKD. V shed 4 bases and J 9 bases; nucleotides not matched to a gene: 8. This CDR3 has 15 residues. The CDR3 DNA is TGTGCCATCAGTGGGACAGGGGGCCTTGGAGGTGAGCAGTTCTTC. This sequence encodes CAISGTGGLGGEQFF.

V usage is TRBV5-4 and J usage is TRBJ2-2; possibly TRBD2 for D (5 bases). Between the trimmed V and J ends, which lost 2 bases and 4 bases, there was a span of 12 bases. CDR1 is SGHNT, CDR2 YYREEE, per germline (reference sequence). The CDR3 runs 15 residues. The CDR3 protein is CASSLSSGVTGELFF. The CDR3 bases are TGTGCCAGCAGCTTATCGAGCGGAGTCACCGGGGAGCTGTTTTTT.

The chain combines TRBV19 with TRBJ1-1, with 8 bases aligning to TRBD1. The length of the CDR3 is 16 residues. V shed 2 bases, J shed 3 bases, and the junction held 8 bases outside the gene matches. Germline lookup yields CDR1 LNHDA and CDR2 SQIVND (reference sequence). CDR3 residues: CASSIHRGRLDTEAFF. CDR3 DNA sequence: TGTGCCAGTAGTATACACAGGGGGAGATTGGACACTGAAGCTTTCTTT.

The chain links TRBV4-2 to TRBJ2-7; TRBD2 agrees at 10 bases. V lost 1 base to trimming and J lost 0 bases; unmatched junction nucleotides: 0. CDR1 and CDR2 from the germline V gene are LGHNA and YNFKEQ. The CDR3 sequence is 15 residues long. CDR3 bases: TGTGCCAGCAGCCAAGGACTAGCGGGCTCCTACGAGCAGTACTTC. It codes for CASSQGLAGSYEQYF.

The CDR3: CASSIVGWEPEAFF. In DNA, the CDR3 is TGTGCCAGCAGTATCGTAGGGTGGGAGCCTGAAGCTTTCTTT. This chain joins TRBV28 and TRBJ1-1; D is unclear. V was cut by 5 bases and J by 6 bases, with 16 bases left in between. This CDR3 has 14 residues. CDR1 is MDHEN, CDR2 SYDVKM, per germline.

The rearrangement uses TRBV2 and TRBJ2-7, with 8 bases fitting TRBD1. After removal of 7 bases from V and 3 bases from J, the junction contained 14 bases not matched to a gene. The length of the CDR3 is 16 residues. Germline V CDR1 and CDR2: SNHLY, FYNNEI. CDR3 bases: TGTGCCAGCACCGAAGGTCCACAGGGGGGAGACTACGAGCAGTACTTC. Translated: CASTEGPQGGDYEQYF.

This sequence joins TRBV6-1 and TRBJ1-1; D may be TRBD1 (6 bases). V was pared by 3 bases and J by 4 bases, with 9 bases between. The germline gives CDR1 MNHNS, CDR2 SASEGT. The CDR3 is made up of 13 amino acids. The CDR3 spells CASSERGPTEAFF. The CDR3 region has the DNA TGTGCCAGCAGTGAGCGGGGGCCCACTGAAGCTTTCTTT.

V gene TRBV29-1 combines with J gene TRBJ2-5, with D possibly being TRBD1 (5 bases). The J call is uncertain, as TRBJ2-7 better fits the DNA end. The CDR3 consists of 12 residues. Per the germline V gene, CDR1 is SQVTM and CDR2 is ANQGSEA. The CDR3 loop is CSVTQGRNEQYF. The CDR3 nucleotides are TGCAGCGTTACGCAGGGTCGAAACGAGCAGTACTTC.

The rearrangement uses TRBV27 and TRBJ2-3; 8 bases align to TRBD2. Trimming took 8 bases from V and 4 from J; bases not matched to a gene: 17. The CDR3 consists of 17 residues. CDR1 MNHEY and CDR2 SMNVEV come from the germline V gene (reference sequence). The CDR3 is CASGKRESLRRPDTQYF. The CDR3, as DNA: TGTGCCAGCGGGAAGCGGGAGTCTCTCCGGCGACCAGATACGCAGTATTTT.

The V call is TRBV4-3, the J call TRBJ2-7; perhaps TRBD2 as D (6 bases). Between the trimmed V and J ends, which lost 4 bases and 3 bases, there was a span of 13 bases. The CDR3 totals 14 residues. The V gene's germline CDR1 is LGHNA and CDR2 YSLEER. CDR3 amino acids: CASSLRLGLYEQYF. The CDR3 region has the DNA TGCGCCAGCAGCCTCAGACTAGGGCTCTACGAGCAGTACTTC.

This clone has just one count. The chain is built from TRBV25-1 and TRBJ2-3; D gene ambiguous. Germline CDR1 reads MGHDK; CDR2 reads SYGVNS. This CDR3 region has 16 residues. Trimming took off 6 bases at V and 4 bases at J, with 20 bases between the two ends. DNA for the CDR3: TGTGCCAGCAGCCTACGCGGCACGCTACTACCAGATACGCAGTATTTT. Its translation: CASSLRGTLLPDTQYF.